The 17 T cell receptor beta chains below all came from one sample that was sequenced in a study of blood T cells in healthy people across ages. The second PCR ran 7 to 11 cycles with a sample-barcoded 5' primer and J-beta primers. MiXCR, run by TCRdb on the 5' RACE reads, gives a single entry per CDR3 protein. The top ten clones hold 20% to 25% of a sample with some 920,000 distinct CDR3 sequences, around 54% of them seen once. The sample was blood. All receptors come from a woman between 55 and 75 years old in good health.

This clonotype is a singleton in its sample. This sequence joins TRBV7-2 and TRBJ2-4, with 7 nucleotides matching TRBD1. The closer fit of TRBJ2-7 to the DNA end suggests the J call may be wrong. The V gene's germline CDR1 is SGHTA and CDR2 FQGNSA. The CDR3 runs to 16 residues. The CDR3 here is CASSPRQGSRRYEQYF. CDR3 coding DNA: TGTGCCAGCAGCCCCCGACAGGGATCGCGCAGGTACGAGCAGTACTTC.

J is TRBJ2-3 and V is TRBV27, with 8 bases identical to TRBD1. Germline V CDR1 and CDR2: MNHEY, SMNVEV (reference sequence). The CDR3 length is 17 residues. With V trimmed by 5 bases and J by 3 bases, 13 bases remained unmatched. The CDR3 sequence is CASSPPGRGRKTDTQYF. CDR3 DNA sequence: TGTGCCAGCAGTCCTCCGGGCAGGGGGCGGAAGACAGATACGCAGTATTTT.

The chain couples TRBV3-1 to TRBJ2-3, with a possible D match to TRBD1 (5 bases). The CDR3 is 15 residues long. Per the germline V gene, CDR1 is LGHDT and CDR2 is YNNKEL (reference sequence). Trimming left V 3 bases short and J 5 bases short, with 15 bases between. The DNA for the CDR3 is TGTGCCAGCAGCCATACCTGGGATCAGGGAGATACGCAGTATTTT. This translates into CASSHTWDQGDTQYF.

The CDR3 coding sequence is TGTGCCAGCACAAGGGACAGTTTGGCTTACGAGCAGTACTTC. It is translated as CASTRDSLAYEQYF. The chain combines TRBV4-2 with TRBJ2-7; 7 nucleotides match TRBD1. Germline CDR1 is LGHNA and CDR2 is YNFKEQ. There are 14 residues in the CDR3. V lost 7 bases, J lost 4 bases, and 10 bases stayed unmatched.

The chain carries TRBV5-1 and TRBJ2-3; weak D call: TRBD2 (5 bases). Germline-derived CDR1 and CDR2 are SGHRS and YFSETQ. The CDR3 is 13 residues long. The V and J ends lost 2 bases and 6 bases respectively, with 10 bases between them. The CDR3 is CASSFAGPDTQYF. In nucleotides, the CDR3 is TGCGCCAGCAGCTTCGCGGGCCCGGATACGCAGTATTTT.

This clonotype was seen only a few times. This sequence joins TRBV27 and TRBJ2-7; 7 bases fit TRBD2. CDR1 and CDR2 from the germline V gene are MNHEY and SMNVEV (reference sequence). The CDR3 has 15 amino acids. Trimming took 6 bases from V and 9 from J; bases not matched to a gene: 17. In nucleotides, the CDR3 is TGTGCCAGCAGCTCTACCCCAGGGACTACTTCCCCGCAGTACTTC. Encoded protein: CASSSTPGTTSPQYF.

This clonotype has only a few counts. The chain joins TRBV6-5 to TRBJ2-4; D unclear. With the DNA end fitting TRBJ2-7 better, the J assignment may be wrong. The germline gives CDR1 MNHEY, CDR2 SVGAGI. The CDR3 sequence is 13 residues long. The CDR3, as DNA: TGTGCCAGCAGTTACTCTCCTGGAAACGAGCAGTACTTC. It specifies CASSYSPGNEQYF.

The chain combines TRBV12-3 or TRBV12-4 with TRBJ2-1, with 10 positions matching TRBD2. V shed 5 bases, J shed 7 bases, and the junction held 11 bases outside the gene matches. This CDR3 has 16 residues. CDR3 DNA: TGTGCCAGCAGTGGTCTCGGGACTAGCGTCCGAAATGAGCAGTTCTTC. This encodes CASSGLGTSVRNEQFF.

The chain employs TRBV3-1 and TRBJ2-4; 7 nucleotides agree with TRBD1. Germline CDR1 and CDR2: LGHDT and YNNKEL (reference sequence). The CDR3 contains 16 residues. V dropped 1 base and J dropped 3; count of bases not matched to a gene: 6. DNA for the CDR3: TGTGCCAGCAGCCAAGGAGACAGGGTCATCAAAAACATTCAGTACTTC. It codes for CASSQGDRVIKNIQYF.

The table lists this clonotype with a few counts. The V call is TRBV12-3 or TRBV12-4, the J call TRBJ2-7; TRBD1 matches at 9 bases. This CDR3 is 17 amino acids long. The trim removed 4 bases at V and 2 bases at J, leaving 12 bases unmatched. CDR3 region: CASSWVRGTGTTYEQYF. The CDR3 DNA reads TGTGCCAGCAGTTGGGTCAGGGGGACAGGGACTACCTACGAGCAGTACTTC.

The chain uses TRBV7-9 and TRBJ2-1; D not resolved. V lost 7 bases, J lost 7 bases, and 17 bases lay in between. Germline V CDR1 and CDR2: SEHNR, FQNEAQ (reference sequence). The CDR3 length is 14 residues. The CDR3 loop reads CASIPLGPRNEQFF. CDR3 sequence (DNA): TGTGCCAGCATTCCTCTAGGCCCCCGAAATGAGCAGTTCTTC.

This clonotype was counted at least ten times. The chain couples TRBV29-1 to TRBJ2-7; 13 bases are a match to TRBD2. The trim removed 6 bases at V and 2 bases at J, leaving 1 base unmatched. The germline V gene has CDR1 SQVTM and CDR2 ANQGSEA. The CDR3 is 13 residues long. The CDR3 DNA follows: TGCAGCGTGGGACTAGCGGGAACCTACGAGCAGTACTTC. Amino acids: CSVGLAGTYEQYF.

This clonotype was counted a few times. The genes are TRBV5-1 and TRBJ2-1, with 11 bases that match TRBD2. The CDR3 contains 16 residues. Germline CDR1 and CDR2: SGHRS and YFSETQ. Trimming took 4 bases from V and 2 from J; bases not matched to a gene: 5. The CDR3 DNA reads TGCGCCAGCAGCCCCTTGGGACTAGCGGCCTACAATGAGCAGTTCTTC. Its protein product is CASSPLGLAAYNEQFF.

The chain couples TRBV9 to TRBJ2-1; 7 nucleotides line up with TRBD2. The closer fit of TRBJ2-7 to the DNA end suggests the J call may be wrong. Germline CDR1 is SGDLS and CDR2 is YYNGEE. The CDR3 sequence is 15 residues long. CDR3 amino acids: CASSVTDGRYNEQYF. As DNA, the CDR3 is TGTGCCAGCAGCGTAACCGACGGGAGGTACAATGAGCAGTACTTC.

The V call is TRBV10-3, the J call TRBJ1-1; tentative D call: TRBD1 (5 bases). Trimming cost V 5 bases and J 4 bases, with 14 bases left between them. The CDR3 is made up of 14 amino acids. Germline V CDR1 and CDR2: ENHRY, SYGVKD. CDR3 coding DNA: TGTGCCATCAGTACGGCCAGGGAACCCACTGAAGCTTTCTTT. Encoded protein: CAISTAREPTEAFF.

V is TRBV5-1 and J is TRBJ2-1; weak D call: TRBD2 (6 bases). The CDR3 is made up of 17 amino acids. Germline CDR1 and CDR2: SGHRS and YFSETQ. V was trimmed by 3 bases and J by 7 bases, leaving 23 bases between them. CDR3 in DNA: TGCGCCAGCAGCTCGGGATATCCCGGCTCGGCGGGAAATGAGCAGTTCTTC. Residues: CASSSGYPGSAGNEQFF.

This clonotype appeared a few times. The genes are TRBV27 and TRBJ1-1; the D gene is possibly TRBD1 (5 bases). V lost 7 bases and J lost 1, with 13 bases in between. Germline CDR1 MNHEY, CDR2 SMNVEV (reference sequence). This CDR3 region has 14 residues. The CDR3 reads CASISQGSNTEAFF. CDR3 coding DNA: TGTGCCAGCATTTCTCAGGGATCGAACACTGAAGCTTTCTTT.